These 20 T cell receptor beta chains originate from one sample sequenced in a study of post-analysis software for immune sequencing data. Antigen specificity for these receptors is unknown. General study findings and limits: A few TRBV segments (TRBV5-6, TRBV5-1 and TRBV20-1 among them) occurred more frequently in patients than in controls.

Unique molecular identifiers were carried by the TCR beta cDNA libraries. Using its own MiXCR run on the PCR reads, TCRdb lists one record per CDR3 protein. The sample has fewer than 700,000 distinct CDR3 sequences; roughly 40% are singletons. The sample was blood. These receptor sequences come from a girl between 5 and 17 years old with multiple sclerosis.

The rearrangement uses TRBV6-4 and TRBJ2-3, with D hard to call. CDR3 length: 13 residues. The germline V gene encodes CDR1 MRHNA and CDR2 SNTAGT. V shed 5 bases and J shed 6 bases, with 12 bases lying between them. The CDR3: CASSPKSGDTQYF. Written as DNA, the CDR3 is TGTGCCAGCAGTCCCAAATCCGGGGATACGCAGTATTTT.

The CDR3 DNA sequence: TGTGCCAGCAATTCAGGGGGTAGCTACGAGCAGTACTTC. Protein product: CASNSGGSYEQYF. The chain carries TRBV5-4 and TRBJ2-7, with 7 bases fitting TRBD1. The CDR3 runs to 13 residues. The germline gives CDR1 SGHNT, CDR2 YYREEE (reference sequence). The J segment lost 3 bases and the V segment lost 6 bases, leaving 6 bases of the junction unmatched.

For this clonotype: At one end, the junction sequence differs from germline, possibly due to a read error. The chain uses TRBV5-1 and TRBJ2-7; 7 nucleotides align to TRBD1. This CDR3 is built from 15 residues. Per germline, CDR1 SGHRS and CDR2 YFSETQ. The CDR3 sequence is CASSVTGTASYGQYF. CDR3 DNA: TGCGCCAGCAGCGTTACCGGGACAGCTTCCTACGGGCAGTACTTC.

The rearrangement joins TRBV30 to TRBJ2-7, with a tentative D call TRBD1 (5 bases). The V and J ends lost 2 bases and 3 bases respectively, with 8 bases between them. The CDR3 is 12 residues long. Germline V gene data show CDR1 as GTSNPN and CDR2 as SVGIG (reference sequence). The chain's CDR3 is CAWSPDSYEQYF. The CDR3 DNA follows: TGTGCCTGGAGTCCCGACAGCTACGAGCAGTACTTC.

The chain recombines TRBV10-2 with TRBJ2-3; 8 positions agree with TRBD1. Germline V gene data show CDR1 as WSHSY and CDR2 as SAAADI. J gave up 3 bases and V 3 bases, and 2 bases lay outside the gene matches. The CDR3 has 14 residues. The CDR3 here is CASSDRTGTDTQYF. CDR3 nucleotides: TGCGCCAGCAGTGACCGGACAGGGACAGATACGCAGTATTTT.

The chain combines TRBV13 with TRBJ2-5; 11 nucleotides agree with TRBD1. The end of the DNA aligns better with TRBJ2-7, so the J call may be wrong. The CDR3 has 15 residues. Germline V gives CDR1 PRHDT, CDR2 FYEKMQ (reference sequence). This chain's CDR3 is CASSCRDRGLYEQYF. CDR3 nucleotide sequence: TGTGCCAGCAGCTGCAGGGACAGGGGGTTGTACGAGCAGTACTTC.

This chain uses TRBV5-5 with TRBJ2-5; weak D call: TRBD1 (6 bases). Trimming removed 5 bases from V and 5 bases from J, with 19 bases in between. The CDR3 length is 15 residues. Germline V gene data show CDR1 as SGHKS and CDR2 as YYEKEE (reference sequence). The CDR3 loop reads CASRGSMGASETQYF. The CDR3 DNA sequence: TGTGCCAGCAGGGGATCTATGGGGGCCTCGGAGACCCAGTACTTC. The full variable domain, completed using reference TRBV5-5 and TRBJ2-5, is DAGVTQSPTHLIKTRGQQVTLRCSPISGHKSVSWYQQVLGQGPQFIFQYYEKEERGRGNFPDRFSARQFPNYSSELNVNALLLGDSALYLCASRGSMGASETQYFGPGTRLLVL.

This clonotype was seen only a few times. The gene calls are TRBV29-1 and TRBJ2-5; D is uncertain. The CDR3 length is 10 residues. Germline CDR1 reads SQVTM; CDR2 reads ANQGSEA. V was pared by 4 bases and J by 1 base, with 1 base between. DNA of the CDR3: TGCAGCGTTGCCCAAGAGACCCAGTACTTC. It yields the protein CSVAQETQYF.

The rearrangement links TRBV7-2 to TRBJ1-5, with unresolved D. The CDR3 contains 16 residues. CDR1 is SGHTA and CDR2 is FQGNSA in the germline V gene. Trimming stripped 0 bases from V and 0 bases from J, with 9 bases between. The CDR3 here is CASSLAGIYSNQPQHF. Here the CDR3 DNA reads TGTGCCAGCAGCTTAGCAGGGATCTATAGCAATCAGCCCCAGCATTTT.

V and J are TRBV7-8 and TRBJ1-5, with D possibly matching TRBD1 (6 bases). CDR1 and CDR2 (germline): SGHVS, FQNEAQ. There are 16 residues in the CDR3. V was cut by 4 bases and J by 7 bases, with 20 bases left in between. Here the CDR3 DNA reads TGTGCCAGCAGCTCTGAGCTAGGGGGGGCCTGGCAGCCCCAGCATTTT. This sequence encodes CASSSELGGAWQPQHF. The variable domain in full, with the rest retrieved from reference TRBV7-8 and TRBJ1-5, is GAGVSQSPRYKVAKRGQDVALRCDPISGHVSLFWYQQALGQGPEFLTYFQNEAQLDKSGLPSDRFFAERPEGSVSTLKIQRTQQEDSAVYLCASSSELGGAWQPQHFGDGTRLSIL.

CDR3 DNA: TGTGCCAGCAGTCCTGAAGGGGTAGGGGGCGAGGAGCAGTACTTC. Amino acid sequence: CASSPEGVGGEEQYF. The chain employs TRBV27 and TRBJ2-7, with 7 bases fitting TRBD1. V gave up 5 bases and J gave up 7 bases; unmatched junction bases: 14. The CDR3 contains 15 residues. The V gene's germline CDR1 is MNHEY and CDR2 SMNVEV (reference sequence).

The rearrangement links TRBV29-1 to TRBJ2-7, with D possibly being TRBD2 (6 bases). The CDR3 spans 13 residues. CDR1 and CDR2 (germline): SQVTM, ANQGSEA. V dropped 7 bases and J dropped 0 bases, with 13 bases sitting between them. CDR3 DNA sequence: TGCAGCGCGTTTGCGGGGCACTCCTACGAGCAGTACTTC. This encodes CSAFAGHSYEQYF.

Comment on this clonotype: At one boundary the junction diverges from the germline segment, which might be a read error. V usage is TRBV12-3 or TRBV12-4 and J usage is TRBJ1-2; no reliable D call. The CDR3 loop spans 10 amino acids. The CDR3 DNA reads as TGTGCCAGCGGAAACTATGGCCACACCTTC. It yields the protein CASGNYGHTF.

This clonotype occurred a few times. This CDR3 reads CASGAQLNTQYF. The CDR3 nucleotides are TGTGCCAGCGGCGCACAGCTTAATACGCAGTATTTT. The chain is built from TRBV12-3 or TRBV12-4 and TRBJ2-3; D gene ambiguous. The CDR3 spans 12 residues. V lost 8 bases and J 7 bases, leaving 13 bases between the germline ends.

The chain carries TRBV2 and TRBJ2-6; weak D call: TRBD1 (6 bases). Germline CDR1 SNHLY, CDR2 FYNNEI. V gave up 5 bases and J gave up 2 bases, with 16 bases separating them. This CDR3 has 17 residues. CDR3 DNA: TGTGCCAGCAGTAGCTACCGGGACAACCCTGGGGCCAACGTCCTGACTTTC. The encoded protein is CASSSYRDNPGANVLTF.

This clonotype was seen more than once but under ten times. The chain has TRBV9 and TRBJ2-7, with 9 nucleotides matching TRBD1. CDR3 length: 11 amino acids. The V gene's germline CDR1 is SGDLS and CDR2 YYNGEE. The CDR3 here is CPRGQGYEQYF. DNA of the CDR3: TGTCCACGAGGACAGGGGTACGAGCAGTACTTC. The variable domain in full, completed from reference TRBV9 and TRBJ2-7, reads DSGVTQTPKHLITATGQRVTLRCSPRSGDLSVYWYQQSLDQGLQFLIQYYNGEERAKGNILERFSAQQFPDLHSELNLSSLELGDSALYFCPRGQGYEQYFGPGTRLTVT.

This clonotype was counted a few times. The chain joins TRBV20-1 to TRBJ1-2; possibly TRBD1 for D (5 bases). Deletions cut 5 bases from V and 7 bases from J, with 26 bases between. In germline, CDR1 is DFQATT, CDR2 SNEGSKA (reference sequence). The CDR3 has 16 residues. This CDR3 reads CSADGGVRAGVGGYTF. The CDR3 DNA reads as TGCAGTGCTGACGGGGGGGTCAGAGCAGGCGTAGGTGGCTACACCTTC.

The rearrangement uses TRBV18 and TRBJ1-1; no clear D. Trimming left V 3 bases short and J 10 bases short, with 12 bases between. The germline V gene encodes CDR1 KGHSH and CDR2 LQKENI. CDR3 length equals 12 residues. The CDR3 nucleotides are TGTGCCAGCTCACCGGAGGGTTCGGGAGCTTTCTTT. Amino acids: CASSPEGSGAFF.

The chain recombines TRBV7-2 with TRBJ2-1, with 10 bases identical to TRBD2. CDR3 length equals 16 residues. Germline V gene sequence: CDR1 SGHTA, CDR2 FQGNSA. After removal of 4 bases from V and 5 bases from J, the junction contained 8 bases not matched to a gene. The CDR3 DNA reads TGTGCCAGCAGCTCGCAGCGGGGGGGCCGGGACAATGAGCAGTTCTTC. This codes for CASSSQRGGRDNEQFF.

This clonotype is a singleton in its sample. The CDR3, as DNA: TGCAGTGCTAGCCCCCTAGCGGGGGCACAAGAGACCCAGTACTTC. This codes for CSASPLAGAQETQYF. The V and J genes are TRBV20-1 and TRBJ2-4; 10 bases map to TRBD2. The J call may be faulty, since TRBJ2-5 better matches the DNA end. The CDR3 has 15 residues. Germline values: CDR1 DFQATT, CDR2 SNEGSKA (reference sequence).